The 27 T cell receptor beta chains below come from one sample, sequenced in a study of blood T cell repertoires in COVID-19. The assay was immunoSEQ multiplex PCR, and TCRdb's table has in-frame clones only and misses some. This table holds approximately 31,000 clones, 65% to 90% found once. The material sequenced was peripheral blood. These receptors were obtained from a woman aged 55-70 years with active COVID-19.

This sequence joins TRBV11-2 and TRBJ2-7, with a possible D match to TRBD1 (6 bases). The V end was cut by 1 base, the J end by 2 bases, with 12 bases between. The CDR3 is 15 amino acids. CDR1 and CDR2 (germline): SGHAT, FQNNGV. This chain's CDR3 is CASSLGGQITYEQYF. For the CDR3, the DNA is TGTGCCAGCAGCTTAGGGGGGCAAATCACCTACGAGCAGTACTTC.

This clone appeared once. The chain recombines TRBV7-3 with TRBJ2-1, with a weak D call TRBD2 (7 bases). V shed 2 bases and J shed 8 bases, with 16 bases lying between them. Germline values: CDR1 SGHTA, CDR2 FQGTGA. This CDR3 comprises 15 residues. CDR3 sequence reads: CASSLGAGATDEQFF. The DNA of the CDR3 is TGTGCCAGCAGCTTAGGGGCGGGGGCCACGGATGAGCAGTTCTTC.

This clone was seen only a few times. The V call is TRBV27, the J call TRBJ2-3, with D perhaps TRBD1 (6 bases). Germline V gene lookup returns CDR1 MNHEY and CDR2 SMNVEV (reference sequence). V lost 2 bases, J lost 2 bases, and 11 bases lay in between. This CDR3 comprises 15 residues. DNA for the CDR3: TGTGCCAGCAGTTTAAGGGGACAATCCACAGATACGCAGTATTTT. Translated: CASSLRGQSTDTQYF.

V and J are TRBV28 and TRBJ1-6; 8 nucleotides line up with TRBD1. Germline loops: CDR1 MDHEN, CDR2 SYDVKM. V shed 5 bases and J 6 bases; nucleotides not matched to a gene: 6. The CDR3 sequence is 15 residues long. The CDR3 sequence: CASSLPGQANSPLHF. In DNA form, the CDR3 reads TGTGCCAGCAGTCTCCCGGGACAGGCTAATTCACCCCTCCACTTT.

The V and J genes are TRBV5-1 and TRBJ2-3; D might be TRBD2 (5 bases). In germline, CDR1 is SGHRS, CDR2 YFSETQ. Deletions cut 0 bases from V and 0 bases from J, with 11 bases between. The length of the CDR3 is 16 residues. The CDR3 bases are TGCGCCAGCAGCTTGGAAGCGGCAACTAGCACAGATACGCAGTATTTT. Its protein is CASSLEAATSTDTQYF.

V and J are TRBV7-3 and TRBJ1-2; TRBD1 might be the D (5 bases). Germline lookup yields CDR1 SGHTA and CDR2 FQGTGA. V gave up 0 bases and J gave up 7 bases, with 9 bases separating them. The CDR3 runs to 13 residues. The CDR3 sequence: CASSLTRDSGYTF. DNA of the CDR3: TGTGCCAGCAGCTTAACCAGGGACTCTGGCTACACCTTC. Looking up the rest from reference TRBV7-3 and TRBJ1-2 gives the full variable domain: GAGVSQTPSNKVTEKGKYVELRCDPISGHTALYWYRQSLGQGPEFLIYFQGTGAADDSGLPNDRFFAVRPEGSVSTLKIQRTERGDSAVYLCASSLTRDSGYTFGSGTRLTVV.

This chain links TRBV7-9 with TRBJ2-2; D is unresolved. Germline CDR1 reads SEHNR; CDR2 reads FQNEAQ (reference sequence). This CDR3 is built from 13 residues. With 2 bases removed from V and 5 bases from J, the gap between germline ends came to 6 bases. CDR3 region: CASSLLATGELFF. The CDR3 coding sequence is TGTGCCAGCAGCTTACTCGCGACCGGGGAGCTGTTTTTT.

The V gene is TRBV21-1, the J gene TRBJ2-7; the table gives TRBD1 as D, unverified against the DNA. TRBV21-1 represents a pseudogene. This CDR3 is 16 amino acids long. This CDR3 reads CASSEYRGDRVNEQYF. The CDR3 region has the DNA TGTGCCAGCAGTGAGTATCGCGGGGACAGGGTCAACGAGCAGTACTTC.

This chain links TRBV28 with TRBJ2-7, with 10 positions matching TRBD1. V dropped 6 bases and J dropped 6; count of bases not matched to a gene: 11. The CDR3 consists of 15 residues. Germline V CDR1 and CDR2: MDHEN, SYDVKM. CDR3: CASRILGQGRGEQYF. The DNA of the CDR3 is TGTGCCAGCAGAATATTGGGACAGGGGAGGGGCGAGCAGTACTTC.

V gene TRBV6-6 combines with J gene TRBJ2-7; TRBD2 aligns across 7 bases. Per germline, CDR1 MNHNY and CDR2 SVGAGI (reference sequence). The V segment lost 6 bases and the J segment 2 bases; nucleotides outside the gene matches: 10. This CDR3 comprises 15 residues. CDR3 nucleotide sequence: TGTGCCAGCAGGGGCTCTCTGGCGGGGGCCTACGAGCAGTACTTC. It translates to CASRGSLAGAYEQYF.

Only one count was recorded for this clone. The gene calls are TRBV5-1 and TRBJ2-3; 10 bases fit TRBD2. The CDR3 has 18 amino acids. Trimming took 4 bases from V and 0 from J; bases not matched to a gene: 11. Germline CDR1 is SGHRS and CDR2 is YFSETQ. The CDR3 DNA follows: TGCGCCAGCAGCCGGTGGGCTAGCGGGGGCCAGAGCACAGATACGCAGTATTTT. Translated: CASSRWASGGQSTDTQYF.

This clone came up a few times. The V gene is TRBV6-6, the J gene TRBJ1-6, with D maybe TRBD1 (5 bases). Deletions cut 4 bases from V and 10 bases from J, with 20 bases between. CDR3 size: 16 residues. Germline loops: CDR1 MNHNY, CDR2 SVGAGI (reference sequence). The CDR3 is CASSFPTSGSGSPLHF. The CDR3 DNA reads TGTGCCAGCAGTTTTCCGACTTCAGGGTCGGGCTCACCCCTCCACTTT.

As DNA, the CDR3 is TGTGCCAGCTCACCACAAAACGGAGAGACCCAGTACTTC. It is translated as CASSPQNGETQYF. This chain joins TRBV18 and TRBJ2-5; D not certain. Germline V gene data show CDR1 as KGHSH and CDR2 as LQKENI. The CDR3 totals 13 residues. The ends were cut back, 1 base at V and 4 bases at J, with 7 bases in the middle.

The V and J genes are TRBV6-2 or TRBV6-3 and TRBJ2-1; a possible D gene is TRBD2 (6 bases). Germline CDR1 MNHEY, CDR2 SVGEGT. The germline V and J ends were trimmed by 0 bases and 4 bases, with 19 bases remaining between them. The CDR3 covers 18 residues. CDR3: CASSYSPIRDFRYNEQFF. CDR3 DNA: TGTGCCAGCAGTTACTCGCCTATCCGGGACTTCAGATACAATGAGCAGTTCTTC.

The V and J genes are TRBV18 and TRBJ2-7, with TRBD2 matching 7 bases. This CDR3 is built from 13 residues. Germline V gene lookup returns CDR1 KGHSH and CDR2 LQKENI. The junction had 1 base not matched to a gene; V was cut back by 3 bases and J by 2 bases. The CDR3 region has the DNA TGTGCCAGCTCACCGGGGGGGACCTACGAGCAGTACTTC. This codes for CASSPGGTYEQYF.

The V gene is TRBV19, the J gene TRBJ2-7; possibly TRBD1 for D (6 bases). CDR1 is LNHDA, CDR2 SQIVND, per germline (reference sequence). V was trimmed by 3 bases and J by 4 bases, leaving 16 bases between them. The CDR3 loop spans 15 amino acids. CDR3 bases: TGTGCCAGTAGTATTCGGGACAAGGGCCCTTACGAGCAGTACTTC. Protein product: CASSIRDKGPYEQYF.

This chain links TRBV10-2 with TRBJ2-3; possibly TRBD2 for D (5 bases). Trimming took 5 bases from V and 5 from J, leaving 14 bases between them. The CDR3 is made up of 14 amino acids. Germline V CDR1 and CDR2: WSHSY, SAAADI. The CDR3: CASSKPGNEDTQYF. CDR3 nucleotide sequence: TGCGCCAGCAGTAAACCGGGAAACGAAGATACGCAGTATTTT.

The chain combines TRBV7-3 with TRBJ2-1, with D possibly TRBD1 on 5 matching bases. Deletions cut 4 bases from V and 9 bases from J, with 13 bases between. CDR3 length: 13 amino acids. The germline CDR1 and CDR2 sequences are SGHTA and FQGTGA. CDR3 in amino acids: CASSSLGVGEQFF. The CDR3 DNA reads TGTGCCAGCAGCTCCCTAGGGGTCGGTGAGCAGTTCTTC.

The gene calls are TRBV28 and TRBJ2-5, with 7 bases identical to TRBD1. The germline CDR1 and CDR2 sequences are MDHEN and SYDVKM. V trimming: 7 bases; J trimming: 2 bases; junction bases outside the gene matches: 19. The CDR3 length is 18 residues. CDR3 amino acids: CASNEPEGKGALQETQYF. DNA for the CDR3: TGTGCCAGCAACGAGCCCGAGGGGAAGGGGGCCTTACAAGAGACCCAGTACTTC.

The CDR3 DNA reads TGTGCCAGCAGCTTAGTAAGTAGTGGGAGATTAGCGGGAGGGCTCCACAATGAGCAGTTCTTC. This translates into CASSLVSSGRLAGGLHNEQFF. The chain carries TRBV7-6 and TRBJ2-1, with 11 positions matching TRBD2. The CDR3 consists of 21 residues. V lost 1 base to trimming and J lost 5 bases; unmatched junction nucleotides: 19. Germline CDR1 reads SGHVS; CDR2 reads FNYEAQ.

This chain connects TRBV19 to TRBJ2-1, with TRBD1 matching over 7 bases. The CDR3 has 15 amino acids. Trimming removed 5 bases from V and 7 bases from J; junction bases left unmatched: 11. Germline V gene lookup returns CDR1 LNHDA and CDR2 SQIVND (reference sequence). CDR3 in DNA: TGTGCCAGTAGTTTGACAGGGCTCCCTGGGAATGAGCAGTTCTTC. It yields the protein CASSLTGLPGNEQFF.

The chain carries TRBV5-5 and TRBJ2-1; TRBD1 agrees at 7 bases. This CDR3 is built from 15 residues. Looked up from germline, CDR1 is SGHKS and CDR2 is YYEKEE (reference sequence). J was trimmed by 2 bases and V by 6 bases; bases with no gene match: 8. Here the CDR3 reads CASNLAGTAYNEQFF. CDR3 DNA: TGTGCCAGCAATTTAGCCGGGACAGCCTACAATGAGCAGTTCTTC.

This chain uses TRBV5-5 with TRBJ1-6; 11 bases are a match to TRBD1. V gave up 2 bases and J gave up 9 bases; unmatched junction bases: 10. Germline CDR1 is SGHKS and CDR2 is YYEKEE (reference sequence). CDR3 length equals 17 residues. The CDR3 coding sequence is TGTGCCAGCAGCTTAGTTGCGCCCGGGACAGGGGGTTCACCCCTCCACTTT. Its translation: CASSLVAPGTGGSPLHF. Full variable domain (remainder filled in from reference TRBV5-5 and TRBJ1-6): DAGVTQSPTHLIKTRGQQVTLRCSPISGHKSVSWYQQVLGQGPQFIFQYYEKEERGRGNFPDRFSARQFPNYSSELNVNALLLGDSALYLCASSLVAPGTGGSPLHFGNGTRLTVT.

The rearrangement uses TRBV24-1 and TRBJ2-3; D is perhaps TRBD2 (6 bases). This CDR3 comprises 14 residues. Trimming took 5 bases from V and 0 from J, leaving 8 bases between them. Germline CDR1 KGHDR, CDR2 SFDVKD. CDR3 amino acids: CATSVSGSTDTQYF. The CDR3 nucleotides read TGTGCCACCAGTGTGAGCGGGAGCACAGATACGCAGTATTTT.

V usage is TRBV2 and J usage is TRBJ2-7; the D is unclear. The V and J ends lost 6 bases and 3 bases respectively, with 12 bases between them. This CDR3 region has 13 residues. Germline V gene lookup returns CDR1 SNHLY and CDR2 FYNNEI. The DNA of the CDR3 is TGTGCCAGCAGAGACGACACGAACTACGAGCAGTACTTC. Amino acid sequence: CASRDDTNYEQYF.

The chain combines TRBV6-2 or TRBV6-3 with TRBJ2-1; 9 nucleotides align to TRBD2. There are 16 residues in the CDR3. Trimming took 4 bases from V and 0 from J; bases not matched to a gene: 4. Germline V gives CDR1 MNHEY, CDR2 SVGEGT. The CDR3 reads CASSSRLADSYNEQFF. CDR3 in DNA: TGTGCCAGCAGTTCCCGACTAGCGGACTCCTACAATGAGCAGTTCTTC.

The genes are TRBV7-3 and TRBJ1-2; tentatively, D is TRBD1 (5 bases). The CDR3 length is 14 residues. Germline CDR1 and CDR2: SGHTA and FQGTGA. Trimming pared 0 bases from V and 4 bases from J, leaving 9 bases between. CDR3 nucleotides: TGTGCCAGCAGCTTAACGCCCCAGGGCTATGGCTACACCTTC. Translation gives CASSLTPQGYGYTF.